This T cell receptor (beta chain) was sequenced for a study of T cells in Graves' hyperthyroidism and ophthalmopathy. V lost 5 bases to trimming and J lost 4 bases, with 6 bases between them. In germline, CDR1 is DFQATT, CDR2 SNEGSKA (reference sequence). CDR3 length equals 12 residues. RNA transcripts gave rise to amplified TCR beta CDR3 regions. TCR CDR3 underwent first-round RT-PCR with the HTBI primer set. MiXCR was run by TCRdb on the multiplex PCR reads, yielding one entry per CDR3 protein. The profile covers tens of thousands of distinct CDR3 sequences, with around 56% appearing a single time and roughly 16% taken by the ten largest.

This receptor was obtained from a man aged 40-50 years with Graves' ophthalmopathy. The sample comprised blood. The V call is TRBV20-1, the J call TRBJ1-6, with no clear D. CDR3 sequence: CSAVSYNSPLHF. The DNA of the CDR3 is TGCAGTGCTGTGTCATATAATTCACCCCTCCACTTT.